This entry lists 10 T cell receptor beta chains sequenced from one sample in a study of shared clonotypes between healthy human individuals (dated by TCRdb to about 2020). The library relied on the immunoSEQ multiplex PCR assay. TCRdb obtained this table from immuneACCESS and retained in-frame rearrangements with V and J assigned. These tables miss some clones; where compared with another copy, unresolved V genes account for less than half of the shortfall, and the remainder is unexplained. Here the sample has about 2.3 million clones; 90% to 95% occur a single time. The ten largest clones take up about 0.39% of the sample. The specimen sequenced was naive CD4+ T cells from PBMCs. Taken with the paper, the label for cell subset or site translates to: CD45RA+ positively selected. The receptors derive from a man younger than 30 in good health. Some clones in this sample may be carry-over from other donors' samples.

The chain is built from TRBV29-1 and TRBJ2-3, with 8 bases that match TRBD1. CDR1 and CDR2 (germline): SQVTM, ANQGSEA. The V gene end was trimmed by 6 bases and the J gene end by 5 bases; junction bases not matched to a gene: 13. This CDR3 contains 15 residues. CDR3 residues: CSVSRPGGDLDTQYF. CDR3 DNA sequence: TGCAGCGTCTCACGCCCAGGGGGCGACTTAGATACGCAGTATTTT.

Here the CDR3 DNA reads TGTGCCAGCAGCTTTCACTTCCAGAGCTCCTACGAGCAGTACTTC. Translated, it gives CASSFHFQSSYEQYF. This chain connects TRBV7-9 to TRBJ2-7; D unresolved. V was shortened by 3 bases and J by 0 bases, with 12 bases between the two germline ends. This CDR3 spans 15 amino acids. The germline V gene has CDR1 SEHNR and CDR2 FQNEAQ (reference sequence).

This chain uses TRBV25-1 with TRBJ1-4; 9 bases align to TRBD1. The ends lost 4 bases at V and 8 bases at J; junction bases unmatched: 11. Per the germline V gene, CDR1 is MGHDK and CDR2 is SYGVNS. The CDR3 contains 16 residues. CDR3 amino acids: CASSGPRDRVREKLFF. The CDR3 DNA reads TGTGCCAGCAGTGGCCCCCGGGACAGGGTTCGCGAAAAACTGTTTTTT.

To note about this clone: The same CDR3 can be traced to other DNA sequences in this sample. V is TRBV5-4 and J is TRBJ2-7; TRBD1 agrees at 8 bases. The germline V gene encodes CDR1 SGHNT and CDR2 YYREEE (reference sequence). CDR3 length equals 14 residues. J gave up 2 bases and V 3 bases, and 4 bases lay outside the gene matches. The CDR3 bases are TGTGCCAGCAGCTCTGGACAGGGCGCCTACGAGCAGTACTTC. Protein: CASSSGQGAYEQYF.

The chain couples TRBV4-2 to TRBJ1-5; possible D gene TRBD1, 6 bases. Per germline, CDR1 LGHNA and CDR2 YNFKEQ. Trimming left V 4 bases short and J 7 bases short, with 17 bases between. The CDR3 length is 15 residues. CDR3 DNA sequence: TGTGCCAGCAGCCGTAACAGGGTTGCGGGCCAGCCCCAGCATTTT. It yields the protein CASSRNRVAGQPQHF.

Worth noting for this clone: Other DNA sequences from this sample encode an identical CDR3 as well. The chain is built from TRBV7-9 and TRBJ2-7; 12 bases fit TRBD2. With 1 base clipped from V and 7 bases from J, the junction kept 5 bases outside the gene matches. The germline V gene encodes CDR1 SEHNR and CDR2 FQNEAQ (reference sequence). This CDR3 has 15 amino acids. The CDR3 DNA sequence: TGTGCCAGCAGCTTAGGACTAGCGGGAGTGGGGGAGCAGTACTTC. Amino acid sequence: CASSLGLAGVGEQYF.

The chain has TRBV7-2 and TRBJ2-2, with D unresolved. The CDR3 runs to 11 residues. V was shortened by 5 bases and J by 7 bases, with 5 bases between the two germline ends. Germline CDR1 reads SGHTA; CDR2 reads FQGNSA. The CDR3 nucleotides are TGTGCCAGCAGCCATGGCGGGGAGCTGTTTTTT. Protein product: CASSHGGELFF.

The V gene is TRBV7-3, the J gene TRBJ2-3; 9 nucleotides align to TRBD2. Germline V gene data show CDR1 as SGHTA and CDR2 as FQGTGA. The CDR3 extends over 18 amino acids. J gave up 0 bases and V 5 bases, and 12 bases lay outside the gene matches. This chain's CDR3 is CASSLLGGSGRSTDTQYF. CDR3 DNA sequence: TGTGCCAGCAGCCTTCTCGGAGGAAGCGGGAGGAGCACAGATACGCAGTATTTT. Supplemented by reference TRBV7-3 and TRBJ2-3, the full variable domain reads GAGVSQTPSNKVTEKGKYVELRCDPISGHTALYWYRQSLGQGPEFLIYFQGTGAADDSGLPNDRFFAVRPEGSVSTLKIQRTERGDSAVYLCASSLLGGSGRSTDTQYFGPGTRLTVL.

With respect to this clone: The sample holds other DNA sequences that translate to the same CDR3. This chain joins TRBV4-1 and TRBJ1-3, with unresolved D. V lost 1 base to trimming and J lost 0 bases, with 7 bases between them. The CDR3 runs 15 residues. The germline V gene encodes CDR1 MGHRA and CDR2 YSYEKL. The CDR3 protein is CASSQVGGSGNTIYF. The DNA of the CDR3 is TGCGCCAGCAGCCAAGTGGGAGGCTCTGGAAACACCATATATTTT.

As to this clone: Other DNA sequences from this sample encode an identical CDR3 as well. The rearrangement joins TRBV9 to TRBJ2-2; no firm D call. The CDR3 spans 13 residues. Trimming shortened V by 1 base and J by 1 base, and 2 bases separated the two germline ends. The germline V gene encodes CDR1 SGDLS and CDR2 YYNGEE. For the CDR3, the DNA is TGTGCCAGCAGCGTAAGGAACACCGGGGAGCTGTTTTTT. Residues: CASSVRNTGELFF.